Following are 2 T cell receptor beta chains from one sample sequenced in a study of technical replicates of blood from four donors (dated by TCRdb to the late 2010s). Library construction relied on the immunoSEQ multiplex PCR assay. TCRdb stores this immuneACCESS table with in-frame sequences only. Part of the clones is absent; in the studies checked, under half of the shortfall reflects unresolved V genes, and no reason is known for the rest. Present in this sample are about 100,000 clones, roughly 94% of which were seen just once. The ten largest clones take up around 0.22% of the sample. Sequencing used T cells isolated from PBMCs. The receptors shown here come from a human donor in good health.

The gene calls are TRBV5-1 and TRBJ2-3, with a possible D match to TRBD2 (6 bases). Germline V gene lookup returns CDR1 SGHRS and CDR2 YFSETQ. Deletions cut 3 bases from V and 6 bases from J, with 8 bases between. The CDR3 sequence is 12 residues long. CDR3 loop: CASSSRGDTQYF. CDR3 in DNA: TGCGCCAGCAGCTCTCGGGGGGATACGCAGTATTTT.

In its sample, this clone was seen once. The genes are TRBV25-1 and TRBJ1-1; D is unresolved. The CDR3 is made up of 13 amino acids. Germline V gene sequence: CDR1 MGHDK, CDR2 SYGVNS. The V end was cut by 6 bases, the J end by 1 base, with 9 bases between. In DNA, the CDR3 is TGTGCCAGCAGAACGGGTGCGAACACTGAAGCTTTCTTT. As protein: CASRTGANTEAFF.